Following are 32 T cell receptor beta chains from one sample sequenced in a study of cytomegalovirus exposure and HLA in healthy donors. Amplification used 60 Vbeta primers and 13 Jbeta primers. Here immunoSEQ multiplex PCR was the method, and the copy in TCRdb shows in-frame clones only, minus some. The table records 75,000 or so clones, roughly 74% of them present only once. The source material was PBMCs. These receptor sequences come from a woman in her twenties or thirties in good health and CMV-seropositive.

The chain's CDR3 is CSVGGRGYEQYF. DNA of the CDR3: TGCAGCGTTGGAGGCAGGGGTTACGAGCAGTACTTC. V gene TRBV29-1 combines with J gene TRBJ2-7, with a tentative D call TRBD1 (6 bases). The CDR3 spans 12 residues. From germline, CDR1 is SQVTM and CDR2 ANQGSEA. V shed 4 bases and J shed 4 bases, with 11 bases lying between them.

The chain links TRBV29-1 to TRBJ1-1; TRBD1 might be the D (6 bases). Per the germline V gene, CDR1 is SQVTM and CDR2 is ANQGSEA. This CDR3 region has 13 residues. The V end was cut by 6 bases, the J end by 1 base, with 12 bases between. CDR3 coding DNA: TGCAGCGTCTGGACAGAAGCGAACACTGAAGCTTTCTTT. Its protein product is CSVWTEANTEAFF.

The CDR3, as DNA: TGCGCCAGCAGCCCACGAAAGAGCTCCTACGAGCAGTACTTC. Encoded protein: CASSPRKSSYEQYF. The rearrangement uses TRBV5-1 and TRBJ2-7; D unclear. CDR3 length: 14 residues. Trimming took 4 bases from V and 0 from J, leaving 11 bases between them. CDR1 and CDR2 (germline): SGHRS, YFSETQ.

This rearrangement joins TRBV18 to TRBJ2-6; D call uncertain. CDR1 and CDR2 from the germline V gene are KGHSH and LQKENI. V gave up 7 bases and J gave up 1 base, with 5 bases separating them. This CDR3 is 13 amino acids long. The CDR3 coding sequence is TGTGCCAGCTTACTTTCTGGGGCCAACGTCCTGACTTTC. This sequence encodes CASLLSGANVLTF.

This clone was counted only a few times. The chain combines TRBV30 with TRBJ1-1; TRBD1 matches 7 bases. V was clipped by 5 bases and J by 4 bases; unmatched bases: 4. The CDR3 contains 12 residues. The germline V gene has CDR1 GTSNPN and CDR2 SVGIG (reference sequence). Here the CDR3 DNA reads TGTGCCTGGGGACAGGCTCTCACTGAAGCTTTCTTT. This sequence encodes CAWGQALTEAFF.

The V call is TRBV4-2, the J call TRBJ2-1, with unresolved D. Germline V gives CDR1 LGHNA, CDR2 YNFKEQ. Trimming cost V 1 base and J 2 bases, with 9 bases left between them. The length of the CDR3 is 15 residues. CDR3 residues: CASSQGRHAYNEQFF. In DNA form, the CDR3 reads TGTGCCAGCAGCCAAGGCCGACATGCCTACAATGAGCAGTTCTTC.

V is TRBV29-1 and J is TRBJ2-1; 7 bases are a match to TRBD1. With 5 bases clipped from V and 6 bases from J, the junction kept 7 bases outside the gene matches. CDR3 length equals 13 residues. In germline, CDR1 is SQVTM, CDR2 ANQGSEA. This CDR3 is CSVQRQGSNEQFF. CDR3 DNA sequence: TGCAGCGTTCAAAGACAGGGAAGCAATGAGCAGTTCTTC.

The sample holds a few counts of this clone. The chain employs TRBV19 and TRBJ2-5, with TRBD2 identical over 7 bases. Trimming cost V 6 bases and J 1 base; bases outside gene matches: 8. The germline gives CDR1 LNHDA, CDR2 SQIVND (reference sequence). This CDR3 contains 15 residues. The CDR3: CASSPGLTSQETQYF. CDR3 nucleotide sequence: TGTGCCAGTAGCCCGGGACTAACCTCCCAAGAGACCCAGTACTTC. Based on the CDR3 plus reference TRBV19 and TRBJ2-5, the full variable domain is DGGITQSPKYLFRKEGQNVTLSCEQNLNHDAMYWYRQDPGQGLRLIYYSQIVNDFQKGDIAEGYSVSREKKESFPLTVTSAQKNPTAFYLCASSPGLTSQETQYFGPGTRLLVL.

J is TRBJ2-3 and V is TRBV11-1; D remains ambiguous. The CDR3 spans 15 residues. Per the germline V gene, CDR1 is SGHAT and CDR2 is FQDESV (reference sequence). V was shortened by 1 base and J by 3 bases, with 11 bases between the two germline ends. The CDR3 DNA follows: TGTGCCAGCAGCTTAGTCGCGTCGGTGACAGATACGCAGTATTTT. Translated: CASSLVASVTDTQYF.

The chain employs TRBV18 and TRBJ1-5, with 7 positions matching TRBD1. The CDR3 consists of 15 residues. Germline CDR1 is KGHSH and CDR2 is LQKENI. The V gene end was trimmed by 3 bases and the J gene end by 2 bases; junction bases not matched to a gene: 4. The CDR3 protein is CASSPSGTGNQPQHF. In nucleotides, the CDR3 is TGTGCCAGCTCACCTTCGGGGACAGGCAATCAGCCCCAGCATTTT.

The chain uses TRBV4-3 and TRBJ2-5, with 7 bases identical to TRBD2. The DNA end lines up better with TRBJ2-7; the J call may be wrong. The CDR3 is 15 amino acids. The germline V gene has CDR1 LGHNA and CDR2 YSLEER. DNA of the CDR3: TGCGCCAGCTACACCAAGCGGGACTCAAACTACGAGCAGTACTTC. Protein: CASYTKRDSNYEQYF.

V usage is TRBV6-5 and J usage is TRBJ1-1, with D maybe TRBD1 (6 bases). This CDR3 spans 13 amino acids. V lost 7 bases and J lost 5, with 14 bases in between. Germline V CDR1 and CDR2: MNHEY, SVGAGI. The CDR3 bases are TGTGCCAGCACCCAGGGGCGGATGACTGAAGCTTTCTTT. Translating it yields CASTQGRMTEAFF.

The chain is built from TRBV4-3 and TRBJ2-3, with 9 positions matching TRBD2. Trimming at V came to 0 bases and at J to 2 bases, leaving 9 bases not matched to a gene. Germline CDR1 and CDR2: LGHNA and YSLEER. This CDR3 comprises 18 residues. DNA of the CDR3: TGCGCCAGCAGCCAAGAATGGGCTAGCGGGGACTACACAGATACGCAGTATTTT. Residues: CASSQEWASGDYTDTQYF.

This sequence joins TRBV6-1 and TRBJ2-5; D might be TRBD2 (6 bases). V was pared by 7 bases and J by 5 bases, with 14 bases between. Germline-derived CDR1 and CDR2 are MNHNS and SASEGT. This CDR3 contains 13 residues. CDR3 residues: CASNPRGGETQYF. DNA for the CDR3: TGTGCCAGCAATCCCCGAGGAGGGGAGACCCAGTACTTC.

V gene TRBV13 combines with J gene TRBJ1-1; 9 bases are shared with TRBD1. The V gene end was trimmed by 4 bases and the J gene end by 5 bases; junction bases not matched to a gene: 8. Germline loops: CDR1 PRHDT, CDR2 FYEKMQ (reference sequence). The CDR3 sequence is 15 residues long. Here the CDR3 reads CASSSTSDRGTEAFF. The DNA of the CDR3 is TGTGCCAGCAGCTCGACCTCTGACAGGGGGACTGAAGCTTTCTTT.

The genes are TRBV16 and TRBJ2-6; no firm D call. V lost 4 bases and J 0 bases, leaving 7 bases between the germline ends. CDR3 length: 15 residues. Looked up from germline, CDR1 is KGHSY and CDR2 is FQNENV. CDR3 nucleotides: TGTGCCAGCAGCCCGACACACTCTGGGGCCAACGTCCTGACTTTC. The encoded protein is CASSPTHSGANVLTF. Using reference TRBV16 and TRBJ2-6 for the parts outside the CDR3, the full variable domain is GEEVAQTPKHLVRGEGQKAKLYCAPIKGHSYVFWYQQVLKNEFKFLISFQNENVFDETGMPKERFSAKCLPNSPCSLEIQATKLEDSAVYFCASSPTHSGANVLTFGAGSRLTVL.

The chain employs TRBV11-2 and TRBJ2-7, with D possibly being TRBD2 (6 bases). V lost 3 bases and J 4 bases, leaving 10 bases between the germline ends. Germline V gives CDR1 SGHAT, CDR2 FQNNGV. The CDR3 has 13 amino acids. The CDR3 region has the DNA TGTGCCAGCAGCTTCGGGACTCTTTACGAGCAGTACTTC. Translated: CASSFGTLYEQYF.

The chain uses TRBV2 and TRBJ1-1, with D possibly TRBD1 on 5 matching bases. Germline-derived CDR1 and CDR2 are SNHLY and FYNNEI. The V end was cut by 10 bases, the J end by 1 base, with 22 bases between. The CDR3 spans 16 residues. In nucleotides, the CDR3 is TGTGCCACCAGAGAAGGGGCCGCTGGAAAGAACACTGAAGCTTTCTTT. Translated, it gives CATREGAAGKNTEAFF. The full variable domain, in which reference TRBV2 and TRBJ1-1 provide the parts outside the CDR3, is EPEVTQTPSHQVTQMGQEVILRCVPISNHLYFYWYRQILGQKVEFLVSFYNNEISEKSEIFDDQFSVERPDGSNFTLKIRSTKLEDSAMYFCATREGAAGKNTEAFFGQGTRLTVV.

The rearrangement joins TRBV28 to TRBJ2-1, with a tentative D call TRBD2 (6 bases). From germline, CDR1 is MDHEN and CDR2 SYDVKM. V lost 6 bases and J 4 bases, leaving 19 bases between the germline ends. The CDR3 covers 16 residues. The CDR3 loop is CASRSPTGGYYNEQFF. DNA of the CDR3: TGTGCCAGCAGATCACCAACCGGGGGTTATTACAATGAGCAGTTCTTC.

This chain connects TRBV14 to TRBJ2-7; perhaps TRBD2 as D (6 bases). Germline lookup yields CDR1 SGHDN and CDR2 FVKESK. Trimming left V 3 bases short and J 2 bases short, with 11 bases between. This CDR3 is 14 amino acids long. The CDR3 spells CASSQGLQTYEQYF. Here the CDR3 DNA reads TGTGCCAGCAGCCAGGGACTCCAAACCTACGAGCAGTACTTC. The whole variable domain, filled in from reference TRBV14 and TRBJ2-7, reads EAGVTQFPSHSVIEKGQTVTLRCDPISGHDNLYWYRRVMGKEIKFLLHFVKESKQDESGMPNNRFLAERTGGTYSTLKVQPAELEDSGVYFCASSQGLQTYEQYFGPGTRLTVT.

This clone was seen just once. The V and J genes are TRBV6-5 and TRBJ1-5; TRBD1 agrees at 7 bases. Germline V gene data show CDR1 as MNHEY and CDR2 as SVGAGI. V was clipped by 2 bases and J by 5 bases; unmatched bases: 3. The CDR3 has 14 residues. The CDR3 loop reads CASSYGQAHQPQHF. For the CDR3, the DNA is TGTGCCAGCAGTTACGGACAGGCCCATCAGCCCCAGCATTTT.

This clone was detected once. The chain uses TRBV30 and TRBJ1-3; no clear D gene. The CDR3 has 16 residues. CDR1 GTSNPN and CDR2 SVGIG come from the germline V gene (reference sequence). V lost 2 bases and J 2 bases, leaving 16 bases between the germline ends. In DNA, the CDR3 is TGTGCCTGGAGTCCCCCCGGGTTGAGACCTGGAAACACCATATATTTT. Its translation is CAWSPPGLRPGNTIYF.

This clone was seen a few times. The chain links TRBV5-1 to TRBJ2-1, with 7 bases that match TRBD2. This CDR3 is 14 amino acids long. Germline V lookup: CDR1 SGHRS, CDR2 YFSETQ. Trimming at V came to 3 bases and at J to 6 bases, leaving 6 bases not matched to a gene. The chain's CDR3 is CASSSQTSSNEQFF. CDR3 nucleotides: TGCGCCAGCAGCTCCCAGACTAGCAGCAATGAGCAGTTCTTC.

This chain joins TRBV30 and TRBJ2-5; no clear D. V was clipped by 3 bases and J by 1 base, with 9 bases between them. The CDR3 is made up of 13 amino acids. CDR1 and CDR2 from the germline V gene are GTSNPN and SVGIG (reference sequence). The CDR3 coding sequence is TGTGCCTGGAGGGTGGGCTCCCAAGAGACCCAGTACTTC. It yields the protein CAWRVGSQETQYF.

The chain links TRBV10-3 to TRBJ1-1; no firm D call. V shed 6 bases and J shed 3 bases, with 11 bases lying between them. Looked up from germline, CDR1 is ENHRY and CDR2 is SYGVKD. The CDR3 has 13 amino acids. The CDR3 nucleotides are TGTGCCATCAGCGCAAACACCGACACTGAAGCTTTCTTT. Its translation is CAISANTDTEAFF.

This clone was detected once. The chain uses TRBV28 and TRBJ2-7, with a weak D call TRBD1 (6 bases). Trimming pared 2 bases from V and 1 base from J, leaving 9 bases between. Per the germline V gene, CDR1 is MDHEN and CDR2 is SYDVKM. This CDR3 is built from 14 residues. The CDR3 nucleotides read TGTGCCAGCAGTTTAGGACAGATGTCCTACGAGCAGTACTTC. Protein sequence: CASSLGQMSYEQYF.

The count of this clone is one. The V and J genes are TRBV4-3 and TRBJ2-7; D remains ambiguous. Trimming cost V 1 base and J 7 bases, with 17 bases left between them. The CDR3 runs 15 residues. In germline, CDR1 is LGHNA, CDR2 YSLEER. CDR3 residues: CASSQGGELAREQYF. CDR3 DNA: TGCGCCAGCAGCCAAGGAGGCGAGTTGGCGAGGGAGCAGTACTTC.

The chain couples TRBV15 to TRBJ1-3; weak D call: TRBD1 (6 bases). V shed 5 bases and J shed 1 base, with 9 bases lying between them. CDR1 is LNHNV, CDR2 YYDKDF, per germline (reference sequence). CDR3 length: 14 amino acids. CDR3 residues: CATSAGQSGNTIYF. DNA for the CDR3: TGTGCCACCAGCGCCGGACAGTCTGGAAACACCATATATTTT.

This clone was counted between two and nine times. The chain carries TRBV5-4 and TRBJ1-1, with D tentatively TRBD1 (5 bases). This CDR3 region has 16 residues. The germline CDR1 and CDR2 sequences are SGHNT and YYREEE (reference sequence). V dropped 4 bases and J dropped 2 bases, with 18 bases sitting between them. The CDR3 loop reads CASSPAGAGKNTEAFF. In DNA, the CDR3 is TGTGCCAGCAGCCCGGCGGGAGCAGGGAAAAACACTGAAGCTTTCTTT.

V and J are TRBV7-6 and TRBJ2-1, with D possibly TRBD2 on 6 matching bases. CDR3 length equals 14 residues. Germline lookup yields CDR1 SGHVS and CDR2 FNYEAQ. V lost 2 bases and J lost 5, with 10 bases in between. The CDR3 spells CASSLSSADNEQFF. CDR3 sequence (DNA): TGTGCCAGCAGCTTATCTAGCGCGGACAATGAGCAGTTCTTC. Drawing the rest from reference TRBV7-6 and TRBJ2-1, the complete variable domain is GAGVSQSPRYKVTKRGQDVALRCDPISGHVSLYWYRQALGQGPEFLTYFNYEAQQDKSGLPNDRFSAERPEGSISTLTIQRTEQRDSAMYRCASSLSSADNEQFFGPGTRLTVL.

The V and J genes are TRBV29-1 and TRBJ2-1; D may be TRBD1 (6 bases). This CDR3 is 16 amino acids long. V lost 0 bases and J 3 bases, leaving 15 bases between the germline ends. Germline assignment: CDR1 SQVTM and CDR2 ANQGSEA. The DNA for the CDR3 is TGCAGCGTTGAAGATAGTTGGGACACCTACTACAATGAGCAGTTCTTC. Its translation is CSVEDSWDTYYNEQFF.

This clone appeared once. This chain links TRBV7-9 with TRBJ1-1; possibly TRBD1 for D (6 bases). The CDR3 runs to 14 residues. V lost 3 bases, J lost 2 bases, and 10 bases lay in between. Germline V gives CDR1 SEHNR, CDR2 FQNEAQ (reference sequence). The CDR3 bases are TGTGCCAGCAGCTTTACAGGGAAAAACACTGAAGCTTTCTTT. Translating it yields CASSFTGKNTEAFF.